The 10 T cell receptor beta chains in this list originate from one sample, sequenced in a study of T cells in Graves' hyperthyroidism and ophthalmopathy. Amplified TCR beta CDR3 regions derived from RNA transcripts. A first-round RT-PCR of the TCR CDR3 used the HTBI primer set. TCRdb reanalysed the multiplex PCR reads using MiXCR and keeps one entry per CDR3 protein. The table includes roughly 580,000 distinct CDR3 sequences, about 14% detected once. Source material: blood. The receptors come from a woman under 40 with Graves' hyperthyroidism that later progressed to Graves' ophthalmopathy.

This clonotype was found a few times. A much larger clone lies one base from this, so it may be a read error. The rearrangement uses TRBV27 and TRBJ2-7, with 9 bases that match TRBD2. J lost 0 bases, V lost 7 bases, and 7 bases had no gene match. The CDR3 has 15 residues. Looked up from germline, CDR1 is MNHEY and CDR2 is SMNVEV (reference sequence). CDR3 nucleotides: TGTGCCAGCAATCTTAAGACTAGCGGCTCCTACGAGCAGTACTTC. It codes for CASNLKTSGSYEQYF.

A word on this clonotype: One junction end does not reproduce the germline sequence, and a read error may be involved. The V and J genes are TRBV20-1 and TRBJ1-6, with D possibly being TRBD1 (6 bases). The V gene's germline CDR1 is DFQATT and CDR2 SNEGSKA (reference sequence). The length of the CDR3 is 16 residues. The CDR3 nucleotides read TGCAGTGGTCGTGAGGGGGGGAGTTCCTATAATTCACCCCTCCGCTTT. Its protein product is CSGREGGSSYNSPLRF.

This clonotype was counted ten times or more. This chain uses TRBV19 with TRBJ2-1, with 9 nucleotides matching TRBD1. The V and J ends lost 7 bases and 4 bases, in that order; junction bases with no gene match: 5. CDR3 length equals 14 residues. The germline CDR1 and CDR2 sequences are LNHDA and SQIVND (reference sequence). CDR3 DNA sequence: TGTGCCAGTACCGAGGGGACAGGGTACAATGAGCAGTTCTTC. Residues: CASTEGTGYNEQFF.

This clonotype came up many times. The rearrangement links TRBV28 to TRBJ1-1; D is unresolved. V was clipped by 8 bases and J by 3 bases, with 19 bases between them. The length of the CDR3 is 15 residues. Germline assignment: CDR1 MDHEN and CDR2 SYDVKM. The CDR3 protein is CASYSLGGWHTEAFF. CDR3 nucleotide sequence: TGTGCCAGCTACTCACTGGGAGGTTGGCACACTGAAGCTTTCTTT.

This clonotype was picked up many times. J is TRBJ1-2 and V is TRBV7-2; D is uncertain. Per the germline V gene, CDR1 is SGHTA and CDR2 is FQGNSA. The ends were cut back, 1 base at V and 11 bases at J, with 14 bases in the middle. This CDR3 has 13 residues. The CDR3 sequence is CASSLDGLSGYTF. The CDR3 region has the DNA TGTGCCAGCAGCTTAGACGGACTCTCGGGATACACCTTC.

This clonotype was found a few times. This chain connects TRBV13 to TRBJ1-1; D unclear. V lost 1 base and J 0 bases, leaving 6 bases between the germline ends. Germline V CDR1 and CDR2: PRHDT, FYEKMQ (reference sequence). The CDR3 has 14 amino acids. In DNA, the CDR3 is TGTGCCAGCAGCTTAGAGGTGTTGAACACTGAAGCTTTCTTT. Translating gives CASSLEVLNTEAFF.

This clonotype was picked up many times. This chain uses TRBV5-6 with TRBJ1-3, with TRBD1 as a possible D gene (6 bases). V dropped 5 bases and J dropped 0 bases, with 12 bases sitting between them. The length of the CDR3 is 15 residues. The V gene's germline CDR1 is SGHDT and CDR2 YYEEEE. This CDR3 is CASSQRQVSGNTIYF. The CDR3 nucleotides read TGTGCCAGCAGTCAAAGACAGGTCTCTGGAAACACCATATATTTT.

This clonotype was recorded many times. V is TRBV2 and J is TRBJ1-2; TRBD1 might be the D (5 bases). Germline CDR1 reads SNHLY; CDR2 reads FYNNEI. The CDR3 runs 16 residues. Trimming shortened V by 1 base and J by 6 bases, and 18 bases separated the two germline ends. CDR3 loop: CASSEVFAGPDHGYTF. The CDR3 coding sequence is TGTGCCAGCAGTGAAGTTTTTGCAGGGCCAGACCATGGCTACACCTTC.

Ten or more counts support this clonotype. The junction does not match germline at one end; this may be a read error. The CDR3 region has the DNA TGTGCCTGGAGTGTACCAGGACGAAAAGTGTTTTTT. It translates to CAWSVPGRKVFF. The chain has TRBV30 and TRBJ1-4; D is undetermined. Germline lookup yields CDR1 GTSNPN and CDR2 SVGIG (reference sequence). The CDR3 is 12 residues long. Full variable domain (outside the CDR3, taken from reference TRBV30 and TRBJ1-4): SQTIHQWPATLVQPVGSPLSLECTVEGTSNPNLYWYRQAAGRGLQLLFYSVGIGQISSEVPQNLSASRPQDRQFILSSKKLLLSDSGFYLCAWSVPGRKVFFGSGTQLSVL.

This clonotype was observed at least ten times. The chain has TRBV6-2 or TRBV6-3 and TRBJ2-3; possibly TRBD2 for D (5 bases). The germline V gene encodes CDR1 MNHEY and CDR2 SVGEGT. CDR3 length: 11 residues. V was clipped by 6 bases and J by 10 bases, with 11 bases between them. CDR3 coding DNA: TGTGCCAGCAGCGGACTGACCGCGCAGTATTTT. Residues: CASSGLTAQYF.